What follows are 21 T cell receptor beta chains derived from one specimen sequenced in a study of blood T cell repertoires in COVID-19. Some clones are missing from TCRdb's copy, which holds only in-frame ones; the method was immunoSEQ multiplex PCR. The table lists 300,000 or so clones, just under 85% of them singletons. Sequenced: peripheral blood. Every receptor here comes from a woman in her 50s with active or convalescent COVID-19.

This sequence joins TRBV27 and TRBJ1-2, with TRBD1 matching 7 bases. This CDR3 contains 17 residues. The germline V gene encodes CDR1 MNHEY and CDR2 SMNVEV (reference sequence). With 3 bases clipped from V and 4 bases from J, the junction kept 14 bases outside the gene matches. The CDR3 DNA sequence: TGTGCCAGCAGTTTTACAGGGGCGACCTCACGAATCTATGGCTACACCTTC. As protein: CASSFTGATSRIYGYTF.

This clone was recorded only once. The chain combines TRBV11-2 with TRBJ1-6, with 9 bases aligning to TRBD1. The germline gives CDR1 SGHAT, CDR2 FQNNGV. The CDR3 is made up of 15 amino acids. V shed 3 bases and J 7 bases; nucleotides not matched to a gene: 4. DNA of the CDR3: TGTGCCAGCAGCTTGCTGGGACAGGGAAATTCACCCCTCCACTTT. It is translated as CASSLLGQGNSPLHF.

The V call is TRBV9, the J call TRBJ2-7, with 8 bases matching TRBD1. Germline assignment: CDR1 SGDLS and CDR2 YYNGEE. Unmatched junction bases numbered 5, after V lost 4 bases and J lost 2 bases. This CDR3 is 14 amino acids long. The chain's CDR3 is CASSTTGAAYEQYF. The CDR3 DNA reads TGTGCCAGCAGCACGACAGGGGCAGCCTACGAGCAGTACTTC.

CDR3 protein: CASSESNRALNYEQYF. CDR3 bases: TGCGCCAGCAGTGAGTCGAACAGGGCCCTTAACTACGAGCAGTACTTC. The chain has TRBV10-1 and TRBJ2-7; maybe TRBD1 (6 bases). Trimming removed 0 bases at V and 3 bases at J, with 15 bases between. CDR1 WNHNN and CDR2 SYGVQD come from the germline V gene (reference sequence). The CDR3 is 16 amino acids.

The rearrangement uses TRBV5-1 and TRBJ2-1, with TRBD2 matching over 9 bases. This CDR3 comprises 16 residues. J gave up 2 bases and V 4 bases, and 7 bases lay outside the gene matches. Per germline, CDR1 SGHRS and CDR2 YFSETQ. This CDR3 is CASSRIAGVAYNEQFF. CDR3 DNA: TGCGCCAGCAGCCGAATAGCGGGAGTCGCCTACAATGAGCAGTTCTTC.

The table lists this clone with many counts. This rearrangement joins TRBV30 to TRBJ1-2; D is perhaps TRBD1 (5 bases). With 1 base removed from V and 6 bases from J, the gap between germline ends came to 18 bases. The CDR3 is 15 residues long. The V gene's germline CDR1 is GTSNPN and CDR2 SVGIG (reference sequence). CDR3 bases: TGTGCCTGGAGTGGGGGGGTAGTGCAGGGCGATGGCTACACCTTC. Translation: CAWSGGVVQGDGYTF.

V gene TRBV29-1 combines with J gene TRBJ1-4; possibly TRBD1 for D (6 bases). There are 13 residues in the CDR3. Trimming stripped 3 bases from V and 7 bases from J, with 12 bases between. Per the germline V gene, CDR1 is SQVTM and CDR2 is ANQGSEA. The CDR3 is CSVDTGYGEKLFF. In DNA, the CDR3 is TGCAGCGTTGATACAGGGTACGGTGAAAAACTGTTTTTT.

The chain combines TRBV18 with TRBJ1-2; D gene uncertain. CDR3 length: 16 residues. From germline, CDR1 is KGHSH and CDR2 LQKENI. Trimming pared 1 base from V and 0 bases from J, leaving 12 bases between. The CDR3 region is CASSPRREAANYGYTF. For the CDR3, the DNA is TGTGCCAGCTCACCACGGCGGGAAGCAGCTAACTATGGCTACACCTTC.

The chain joins TRBV5-1 to TRBJ1-5, with a tentative D call TRBD1 (5 bases). The germline V and J ends were trimmed by 0 bases and 0 bases, with 13 bases remaining between them. The germline CDR1 and CDR2 sequences are SGHRS and YFSETQ. The CDR3 length is 17 residues. The CDR3 nucleotides read TGCGCCAGCAGCTTGGACGGACATTCAGATAGCAATCAGCCCCAGCATTTT. This encodes CASSLDGHSDSNQPQHF. The whole variable domain, remainder taken from reference TRBV5-1 and TRBJ1-5, is KAGVTQTPRYLIKTRGQQVTLSCSPISGHRSVSWYQQTPGQGLQFLFEYFSETQRNKGNFPGRFSGRQFSNSRSEMNVSTLELGDSALYLCASSLDGHSDSNQPQHFGDGTRLSIL.

The table lists this clone with a count of one. This chain uses TRBV18 with TRBJ2-7; tentatively, D is TRBD2 (6 bases). V gave up 8 bases and J gave up 3 bases, with 17 bases separating them. Looked up from germline, CDR1 is KGHSH and CDR2 is LQKENI. This CDR3 contains 14 residues. This CDR3 reads CASALARNLYEQYF. CDR3 DNA sequence: TGTGCCAGCGCTCTAGCGAGAAATCTCTACGAGCAGTACTTC. The whole variable domain, remainder taken from reference TRBV18 and TRBJ2-7, is NAGVMQNPRHLVRRRGQEARLRCSPMKGHSHVYWYRQLPEEGLKFMVYLQKENIIDESGMPKERFSAEFPKEGPSILRIQQVVRGDSAAYFCASALARNLYEQYFGPGTRLTVT.

The chain employs TRBV5-6 and TRBJ1-6; D is uncertain. V was trimmed by 0 bases and J by 6 bases, leaving 16 bases between them. Per the germline V gene, CDR1 is SGHDT and CDR2 is YYEEEE. The CDR3 runs to 17 residues. The chain's CDR3 is CASSLGAGGVSNSPLHF. CDR3 DNA: TGTGCCAGCAGCTTGGGGGCAGGAGGAGTGAGTAATTCACCCCTCCACTTT.

V is TRBV29-1 and J is TRBJ1-2; D uncertain. V was clipped by 1 base and J by 4 bases, with 7 bases between them. The CDR3 runs 12 residues. CDR1 is SQVTM, CDR2 ANQGSEA, per germline. CDR3 sequence reads: CSVEGQAYGYTF. Here the CDR3 DNA reads TGCAGCGTTGAAGGGCAGGCCTATGGCTACACCTTC.

The chain joins TRBV7-9 to TRBJ1-5; D is unresolved. V lost 8 bases and J 1 base, leaving 9 bases between the germline ends. This CDR3 spans 13 amino acids. Germline CDR1 reads SEHNR; CDR2 reads FQNEAQ (reference sequence). In DNA form, the CDR3 reads TGTGCCAGCCGTGGTGAGAGCAATCAGCCCCAGCATTTT. Translating gives CASRGESNQPQHF. Variable domain in full (rest from reference TRBV7-9 and TRBJ1-5): DTGVSQNPRHKITKRGQNVTFRCDPISEHNRLYWYRQTLGQGPEFLTYFQNEAQLEKSRLLSDRFSAERPKGSFSTLEIQRTEQGDSAMYLCASRGESNQPQHFGDGTRLSIL.

The chain recombines TRBV5-6 with TRBJ1-4, with no clear D. The germline V gene has CDR1 SGHDT and CDR2 YYEEEE. Trimming left V 2 bases short and J 0 bases short, with 8 bases between. CDR3 length: 15 amino acids. CDR3 in DNA: TGTGCCAGCAGCTTCGGCGGATCAACTAATGAAAAACTGTTTTTT. Protein sequence: CASSFGGSTNEKLFF.

The chain has TRBV3-1 (or the pseudogene TRBV3-2) and TRBJ1-1; unclear D gene. The CDR3 runs to 11 residues. The V end was cut by 3 bases, the J end by 7 bases, with 6 bases between. In germline, CDR1 is LGHDT, CDR2 YNNKEL (reference sequence). CDR3: CASSHASEAFF. CDR3 coding DNA: TGTGCCAGCAGCCATGCCAGTGAAGCTTTCTTT.

This clone has only one observation. The chain uses TRBV18 and TRBJ1-1; D is ambiguous. The CDR3 totals 13 residues. Looked up from germline, CDR1 is KGHSH and CDR2 is LQKENI. V gave up 3 bases and J gave up 5 bases, with 10 bases separating them. The CDR3 coding sequence is TGTGCCAGCTCACCTATCAGTATTACTGAAGCTTTCTTT. It codes for CASSPISITEAFF.

The CDR3 DNA reads as TGTGCCAGCAGCGTCGACAGGGGCGAAGGGGCCAACGTCCTGACTTTC. As protein: CASSVDRGEGANVLTF. The chain links TRBV11-3 to TRBJ2-6; 8 bases align to TRBD1. Trimming removed 5 bases from V and 4 bases from J; junction bases left unmatched: 7. Germline CDR1 SGHNT, CDR2 YENEEA. This CDR3 has 16 amino acids.

This clone was seen just once. V is TRBV6-5 and J is TRBJ2-7; 10 positions agree with TRBD1. Germline lookup yields CDR1 MNHEY and CDR2 SVGAGI. The junction had 10 bases not matched to a gene; V was cut back by 10 bases and J by 4 bases. The CDR3 is 14 amino acids. For the CDR3, the DNA is TGTGCCACCAGCATCGGGACAGGGGCGTACGAGCAGTACTTC. The encoded protein is CATSIGTGAYEQYF.

The genes are TRBV5-1 and TRBJ1-2; D is unclear. The V end was cut by 0 bases, the J end by 0 bases, with 15 bases between. The germline V gene encodes CDR1 SGHRS and CDR2 YFSETQ. CDR3 length: 17 amino acids. The CDR3 sequence: CASSLDVAFQANYGYTF. DNA for the CDR3: TGCGCCAGCAGCTTGGACGTAGCCTTCCAAGCTAACTATGGCTACACCTTC.

V usage is TRBV7-8 and J usage is TRBJ1-1; D is perhaps TRBD1 (6 bases). Germline assignment: CDR1 SGHVS and CDR2 FQNEAQ. V gave up 1 base and J gave up 10 bases, with 10 bases separating them. CDR3 length equals 12 residues. The CDR3, as DNA: TGTGCCAGCAGCTTAGGGACAGACGGAGCTTTCTTT. Residues: CASSLGTDGAFF. Supplemented by reference TRBV7-8 and TRBJ1-1, the full variable domain reads GAGVSQSPRYKVAKRGQDVALRCDPISGHVSLFWYQQALGQGPEFLTYFQNEAQLDKSGLPSDRFFAERPEGSVSTLKIQRTQQEDSAVYLCASSLGTDGAFFGQGTRLTVV.

The V call is TRBV18, the J call TRBJ2-5; 8 positions agree with TRBD2. This CDR3 has 13 amino acids. The V gene's germline CDR1 is KGHSH and CDR2 LQKENI. Losses at the gene ends were 6 bases for V and 3 bases for J; bases not matched to a gene: 3. CDR3 sequence (DNA): TGTGCCAGCTCCCTGACTAGCGAAGAGACCCAGTACTTC. It translates to CASSLTSEETQYF.